These T cell receptor beta chains were read from a single sample in a study of shared clonotypes between healthy human individuals. Some clones are missing from TCRdb's copy, which holds only in-frame ones; the method was immunoSEQ multiplex PCR. Among a few million clones listed, 90% to 95% were seen once. Sequencing was carried out using naive CD4+ T cells from PBMCs. These receptors originate from a man aged 18-30 years in good health. Some clones in this sample may be carry-over from other donors' samples. Both conserved end residues are part of each CDR3. Each record gives: V gene, J gene, clone size, D gene, CDR3 protein, CDR3 DNA. A D gene is named only where the DNA matches it firmly. Size is stated for part of the rows, as once, few or many counts, or as a class when the clone is expanded.

>TRBV19|TRBJ2-7|.|TRBD2
CASSISGGETEQYF
TGTGCCAGTAGTATATCCGGGGGGGAGACCGAGCAGTACTTC
>TRBV2|TRBJ1-2|.|TRBD1
CASKGQGAMVYGYTF
TGTGCCAGCAAGGGACAGGGGGCTATGGTCTATGGCTACACCTTC
>TRBV5-1|TRBJ2-7|.|.
CASSLDGTPAYEQYF
TGCGCCAGCAGCTTGGATGGGACGCCGGCCTACGAGCAGTACTTC
>TRBV5-1|TRBJ2-5|.|TRBD2
CASSWGLQGVGETQYF
TGCGCCAGCAGCTGGGGACTACAAGGGGTCGGGGAGACCCAGTACTTC
>TRBV9|TRBJ2-7|once|.
CASSPPPGLPHEQYF
TGTGCCAGCAGCCCGCCCCCTGGACTCCCCCACGAGCAGTACTTC
>TRBV9|TRBJ2-2|.|TRBD2
CASSARLAGGRGGELFF
TGTGCCAGCAGCGCTAGACTAGCGGGAGGCCGGGGCGGGGAGCTGTTTTTT
>TRBV28|TRBJ2-1|once|.
CASRPLFRGSSYNEQFF
TGTGCCAGCAGACCCCTCTTCCGGGGAAGCTCCTACAATGAGCAGTTCTTC
>TRBV11-2|TRBJ2-7|.|.
CASSHMGAAYEQYF
TGTGCCAGCAGCCACATGGGGGCCGCCTACGAGCAGTACTTC
>TRBV5-6|TRBJ2-7|.|.
CASSPDSRGAYEQYF
TGTGCCAGCAGCCCGGACAGCCGAGGAGCCTACGAGCAGTACTTC
>TRBV7-3|TRBJ1-4|.|TRBD1
CASSPSGGAGSEKLFF
TGTGCCAGCAGCCCCTCAGGGGGCGCAGGTTCAGAAAAACTGTTTTTT
>TRBV30|TRBJ2-3|.|TRBD1
CAWSGPSRGKWTDTQYF
TGTGCCTGGAGTGGTCCGAGCAGGGGGAAGTGGACAGATACGCAGTATTTT
>TRBV10-1|TRBJ2-1|.|TRBD2
CASRAGRLGDEQFF
TGCGCCAGCCGAGCGGGAAGGTTAGGCGATGAGCAGTTCTTC
>TRBV5-1|TRBJ2-3|.|.
CASSLVHSSTDTQYF
TGCGCCAGCAGCTTGGTGCACAGTAGCACAGATACGCAGTATTTT
>TRBV7-8|TRBJ2-7|.|.
CASSADRGRSYEQYF
TGTGCCAGCAGCGCCGATAGGGGCCGGTCCTACGAGCAGTACTTC
>TRBV2|TRBJ2-7|.|.
CASSELFPQYF
TGTGCCAGCAGTGAATTATTTCCGCAGTACTTC
>TRBV28|TRBJ2-1|.|TRBD2
CASMALAAISYNEQFF
TGTGCCAGCATGGCGCTAGCGGCTATCTCCTACAATGAGCAGTTCTTC
>TRBV9|TRBJ1-1|few|TRBD1
CASSPRDRGYAEAFF
TGTGCCAGCAGCCCTCGGGACAGGGGATACGCTGAAGCTTTCTTT
>TRBV19|TRBJ1-2|.|TRBD1
CASSPTGGGYGYTF
TGTGCCAGTAGTCCGACAGGGGGCGGCTATGGCTACACCTTC
>TRBV2|TRBJ1-1|.|.
CACGVHIGAFF
TGTGCATGCGGGGTTCACATTGGGGCTTTCTTT
>TRBV7-2|TRBJ1-2|once|TRBD1
CASSYLTGGYGYTF
TGTGCCAGCAGCTACTTGACAGGGGGCTATGGCTACACCTTC
>TRBV27|TRBJ2-3|.|TRBD2
CASSPSGSYPDTQYF
TGTGCCAGCAGTCCAAGCGGGAGTTACCCAGATACGCAGTATTTT
>TRBV11-2|TRBJ2-1|.|.
CASSRTLETSYNEQFF
TGTGCCAGCAGTCGGACGCTAGAGACCTCCTACAATGAGCAGTTCTTC
>TRBV7-9|TRBJ1-5|.|.
CASSFSQGDQPQHF
TGTGCCAGCAGCTTTTCGCAGGGAGATCAGCCCCAGCATTTT
>TRBV6-5|TRBJ2-7|once|.
CATGPRVGEQYF
TGTGCCACCGGGCCAAGGGTGGGCGAGCAGTACTTC
>TRBV15|TRBJ1-1|.|TRBD1
CATSTTGVTEAFF
TGTGCCACCAGCACGACAGGGGTCACTGAAGCTTTCTTT
>TRBV9|TRBJ2-2|.|TRBD1
CASSERQGVDTGELFF
TGTGCCAGCAGCGAGAGACAGGGAGTGGACACCGGGGAGCTGTTTTTT
>TRBV25-1|TRBJ1-4|.|.
CASSVTQGILFF
TGTGCCAGCAGTGTTACCCAGGGGATACTGTTTTTT
>TRBV19|TRBJ2-1|few|.
CASSIDRPRPYNEQFF
TGTGCCAGTAGTATCGACAGACCCCGGCCCTACAATGAGCAGTTCTTC
>TRBV18|TRBJ1-1|.|.
CASSPLGGTDTEAFF
TGTGCCAGCTCACCCCTGGGGGGGACCGACACTGAAGCTTTCTTT
>TRBV11-2|TRBJ2-6|.|TRBD1
CASSPRTGLAGANVLTF
TGTGCCAGCAGCCCCCGGACAGGGTTGGCTGGGGCCAACGTCCTGACTTTC
>TRBV5-1|TRBJ2-3|.|.
CASRADGNTDTQYF
TGCGCCAGCAGGGCGGACGGAAACACAGATACGCAGTATTTT
>TRBV28|TRBJ2-7|.|.
CTSREWGEPSYEQYF
TGTACCAGCAGGGAATGGGGTGAACCCTCCTACGAGCAGTACTTC
>TRBV27|TRBJ1-2|once|.
CASSLGGHSYTF
TGTGCCAGCAGTTTGGGGGGACATTCCTACACCTTC
>TRBV7-3|TRBJ2-3|.|.
CASSFGGASTDTQYF
TGTGCCAGCAGCTTTGGAGGGGCTAGCACAGATACGCAGTATTTT
>TRBV25-1|TRBJ1-3|.|TRBD1
CASSAPGQGRSGNTIYF
TGTGCCAGCAGTGCCCCGGGACAGGGCCGCTCTGGAAACACCATATATTTT
>TRBV7-8|TRBJ2-1|.|TRBD2
CASSASRASGRNEQFF
TGTGCCAGCAGCGCCTCCCGGGCTAGCGGGAGGAATGAGCAGTTCTTC
>TRBV5-1|TRBJ2-7|.|TRBD1
CASSPGTGTYEQYF
TGCGCCAGCAGCCCGGGGACAGGGACGTACGAGCAGTACTTC
>TRBV5-1|TRBJ2-2|.|TRBD1
CASGRTGDSDTGELFF
TGCGCCAGCGGAAGGACAGGCGATTCCGACACCGGGGAGCTGTTTTTT
>TRBV11-3|TRBJ2-3|.|.
CASSPGAESTDTQYF
TGTGCCAGCAGCCCCGGGGCGGAAAGCACAGATACGCAGTATTTT
>TRBV6-6|TRBJ1-5|once|TRBD1
CASSPDRGIEPQHF
TGTGCCAGCAGTCCGGACAGGGGGATTGAGCCCCAGCATTTT
>TRBV6-1|TRBJ1-2|.|.
CASSEIPGSNYGYTF
TGTGCCAGCAGTGAAATCCCAGGCTCTAACTATGGCTACACCTTC
>TRBV4-1|TRBJ1-4|.|.
CASSPDGDEKLFF
TGCGCCAGCAGCCCTGACGGGGATGAAAAACTGTTTTTT
>TRBV10-3|TRBJ1-1|.|TRBD1
CAASSGTGGTEAFF
TGTGCCGCCTCTTCCGGGACAGGGGGCACTGAAGCTTTCTTT
>TRBV27|TRBJ1-5|few|.
CASSERTGSPQHF
TGTGCCAGCAGTGAAAGGACCGGGTCCCCCCAGCATTTT
>TRBV5-1|TRBJ2-3|.|TRBD2
CASSLGSGRSTDTQYF
TGCGCCAGCAGCTTGGGGAGCGGGAGGTCTACAGATACGCAGTATTTT
>TRBV7-9|TRBJ2-3|.|.
CASSLFTGIDTQYF
TGTGCCAGCAGCTTATTTACAGGGATAGATACGCAGTATTTT
>TRBV11-2|TRBJ2-1|.|.
CASSLEGQPNEQFF
TGTGCCAGCAGCTTAGAGGGGCAGCCCAATGAGCAGTTCTTC
>TRBV19|TRBJ1-3|.|.
CASSIRFWESHSGNTIYF
TGTGCCAGTAGTATCCGTTTTTGGGAATCACACTCTGGAAACACCATATATTTT
>TRBV28|TRBJ1-1|.|TRBD1
CASSLPPGTANTEAFF
TGTGCCAGCAGTCTTCCTCCCGGGACAGCGAACACTGAAGCTTTCTTT
>TRBV27|TRBJ2-1|.|TRBD1
CASTSTGAISSYNEQFF
TGTGCCAGCACCTCGACAGGGGCGATTAGCTCCTACAATGAGCAGTTCTTC
>TRBV5-1|TRBJ2-2|.|.
CASREQDTGELFF
TGCGCCAGCCGCGAGCAGGACACCGGGGAGCTGTTTTTT